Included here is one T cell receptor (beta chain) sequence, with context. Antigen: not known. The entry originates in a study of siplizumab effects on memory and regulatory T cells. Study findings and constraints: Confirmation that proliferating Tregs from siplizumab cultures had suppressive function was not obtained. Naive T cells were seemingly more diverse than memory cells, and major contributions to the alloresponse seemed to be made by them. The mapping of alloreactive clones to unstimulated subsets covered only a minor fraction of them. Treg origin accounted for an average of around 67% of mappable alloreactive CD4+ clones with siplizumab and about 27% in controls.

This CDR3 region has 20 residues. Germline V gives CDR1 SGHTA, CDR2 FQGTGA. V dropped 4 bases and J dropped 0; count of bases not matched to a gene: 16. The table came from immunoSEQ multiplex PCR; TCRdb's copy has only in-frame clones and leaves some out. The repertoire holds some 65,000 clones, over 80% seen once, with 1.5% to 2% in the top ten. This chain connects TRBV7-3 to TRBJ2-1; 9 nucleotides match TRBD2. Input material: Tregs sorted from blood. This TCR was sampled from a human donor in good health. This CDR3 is CASSSLPGLAVFSSYNEQFF. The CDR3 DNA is TGTGCCAGCAGCTCGTTACCGGGACTAGCCGTATTTAGCTCCTACAATGAGCAGTTCTTC.